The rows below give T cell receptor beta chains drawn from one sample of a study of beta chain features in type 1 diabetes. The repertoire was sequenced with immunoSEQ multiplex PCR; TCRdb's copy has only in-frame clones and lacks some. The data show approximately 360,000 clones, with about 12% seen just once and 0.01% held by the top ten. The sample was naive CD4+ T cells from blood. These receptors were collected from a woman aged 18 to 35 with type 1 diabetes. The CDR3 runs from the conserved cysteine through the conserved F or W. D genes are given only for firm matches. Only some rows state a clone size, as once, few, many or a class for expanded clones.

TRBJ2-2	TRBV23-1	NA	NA	CASRNTSGVTGELFF	TGCGCCAGCAGGAACACTTCAGGGGTAACCGGGGAGCTGTTTTTT
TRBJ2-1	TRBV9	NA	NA	CASSATGGKIFNEQFF	TGTGCCAGCAGCGCCACTGGGGGCAAGATCTTCAATGAGCAGTTCTTC
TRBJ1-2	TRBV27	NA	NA	CASSLGAAYGYTF	TGTGCCAGCAGTTTAGGGGCGGCCTATGGCTACACCTTC
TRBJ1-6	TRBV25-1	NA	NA	CASSEIEGRFHF	TGTGCCAGCAGTGAGATTGAGGGCAGGTTCCACTTT
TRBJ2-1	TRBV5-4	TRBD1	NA	CASSRDRGQVDNEQFF	TGTGCCAGCAGCCGAGACAGGGGGCAGGTCGACAATGAGCAGTTCTTC
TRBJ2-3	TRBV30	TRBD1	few	CAWSWAGTGQYF	TGTGCCTGGAGCTGGGCCGGGACAGGGCAGTATTTT
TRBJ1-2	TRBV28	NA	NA	CASSLPRSPGYGYTF	TGTGCCAGCAGTTTACCCCGATCCCCGGGCTATGGCTACACCTTC
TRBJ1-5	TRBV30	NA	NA	CAWSVTGDYNQPQHF	TGTGCCTGGAGTGTAACGGGGGATTACAATCAGCCCCAGCATTTT
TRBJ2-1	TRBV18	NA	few	CASSPAAAYNEQFF	TGTGCCAGCTCACCGGCGGCAGCCTACAATGAGCAGTTCTTC
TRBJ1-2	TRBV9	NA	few	CASSVEWHGANYGYTF	TGTGCCAGCAGCGTAGAGTGGCACGGAGCTAACTATGGCTACACCTTC